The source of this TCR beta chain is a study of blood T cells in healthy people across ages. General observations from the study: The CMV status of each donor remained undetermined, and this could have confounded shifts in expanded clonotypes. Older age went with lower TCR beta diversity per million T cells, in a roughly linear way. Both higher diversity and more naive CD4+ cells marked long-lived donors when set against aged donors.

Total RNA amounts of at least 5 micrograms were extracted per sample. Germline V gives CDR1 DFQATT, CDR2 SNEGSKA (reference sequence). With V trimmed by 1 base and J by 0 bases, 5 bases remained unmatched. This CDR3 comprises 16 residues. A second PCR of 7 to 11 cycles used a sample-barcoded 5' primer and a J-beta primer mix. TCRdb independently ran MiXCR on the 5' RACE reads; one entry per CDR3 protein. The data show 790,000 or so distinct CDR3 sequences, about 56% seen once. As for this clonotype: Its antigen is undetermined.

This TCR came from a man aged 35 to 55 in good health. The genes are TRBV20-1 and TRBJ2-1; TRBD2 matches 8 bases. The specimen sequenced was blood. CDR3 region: CSARVQSGGSYNEQFF. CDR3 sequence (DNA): TGCAGTGCTAGAGTCCAGAGCGGGGGCTCCTACAATGAGCAGTTCTTC.